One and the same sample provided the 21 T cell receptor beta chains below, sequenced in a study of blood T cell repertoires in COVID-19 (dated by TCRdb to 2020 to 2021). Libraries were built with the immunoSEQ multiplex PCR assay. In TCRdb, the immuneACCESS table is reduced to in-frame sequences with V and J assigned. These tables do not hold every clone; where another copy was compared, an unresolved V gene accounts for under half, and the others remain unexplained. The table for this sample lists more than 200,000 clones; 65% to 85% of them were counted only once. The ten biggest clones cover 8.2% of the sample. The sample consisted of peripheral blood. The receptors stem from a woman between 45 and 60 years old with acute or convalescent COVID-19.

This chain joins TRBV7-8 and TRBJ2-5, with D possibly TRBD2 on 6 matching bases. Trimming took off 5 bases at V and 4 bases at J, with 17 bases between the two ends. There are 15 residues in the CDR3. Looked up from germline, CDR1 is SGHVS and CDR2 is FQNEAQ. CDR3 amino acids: CASSLWRARGETQYF. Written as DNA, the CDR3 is TGTGCCAGCAGCCTATGGAGGGCTAGAGGAGAGACCCAGTACTTC.

The CDR3 loop is CAILAGVRETQYF. The CDR3 DNA reads as TGTGCCATTTTAGCGGGAGTACGGGAGACCCAGTACTTC. This chain uses TRBV6-5 with TRBJ2-5, with TRBD2 matching 9 bases. With 10 bases clipped from V and 5 bases from J, the junction kept 8 bases outside the gene matches. CDR3 length: 13 amino acids. CDR1 is MNHEY, CDR2 SVGAGI, per germline.

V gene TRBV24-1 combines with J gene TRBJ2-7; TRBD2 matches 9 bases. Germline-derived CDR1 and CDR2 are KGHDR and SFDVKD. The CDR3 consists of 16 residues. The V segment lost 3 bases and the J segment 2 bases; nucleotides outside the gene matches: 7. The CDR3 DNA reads TGTGCCACCAGTGATCCCAAAGCGGGAGGCCCCTACGAGCAGTACTTC. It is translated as CATSDPKAGGPYEQYF.

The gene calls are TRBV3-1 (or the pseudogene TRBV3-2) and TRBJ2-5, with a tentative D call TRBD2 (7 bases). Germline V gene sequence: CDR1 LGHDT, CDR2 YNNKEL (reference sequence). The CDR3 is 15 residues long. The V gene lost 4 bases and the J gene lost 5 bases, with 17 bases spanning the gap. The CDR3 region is CASSLGGAVEETQYF. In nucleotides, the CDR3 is TGTGCCAGCAGCCTAGGGGGGGCCGTAGAGGAGACCCAGTACTTC.

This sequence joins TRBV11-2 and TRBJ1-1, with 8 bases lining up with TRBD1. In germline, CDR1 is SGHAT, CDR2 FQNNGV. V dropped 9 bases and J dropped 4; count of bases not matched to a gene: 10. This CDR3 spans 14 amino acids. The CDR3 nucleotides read TGTGCCAGTCTTCCAGGGGGCGCGATCACTGAAGCTTTCTTT. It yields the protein CASLPGGAITEAFF.

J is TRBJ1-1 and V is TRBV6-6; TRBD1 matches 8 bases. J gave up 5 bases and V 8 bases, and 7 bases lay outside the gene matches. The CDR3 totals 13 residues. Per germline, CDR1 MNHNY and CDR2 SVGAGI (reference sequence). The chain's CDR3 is CASVTGGATEAFF. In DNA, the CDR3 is TGTGCCAGCGTCACAGGGGGGGCGACTGAAGCTTTCTTT.

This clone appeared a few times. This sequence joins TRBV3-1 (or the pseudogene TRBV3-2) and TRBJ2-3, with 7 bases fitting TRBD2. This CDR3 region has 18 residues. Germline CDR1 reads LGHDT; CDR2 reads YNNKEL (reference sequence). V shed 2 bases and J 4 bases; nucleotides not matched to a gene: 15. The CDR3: CASSQYSGAGVAADTQYF. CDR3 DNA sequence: TGTGCCAGCAGCCAATACTCGGGCGCGGGAGTAGCCGCAGATACGCAGTATTTT.

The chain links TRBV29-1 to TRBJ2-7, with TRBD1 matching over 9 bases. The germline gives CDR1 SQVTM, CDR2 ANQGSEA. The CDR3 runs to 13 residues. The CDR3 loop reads CNLPRDRVYEQYF. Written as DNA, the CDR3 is TGCAACCTCCCCCGGGACAGGGTCTACGAGCAGTACTTC.

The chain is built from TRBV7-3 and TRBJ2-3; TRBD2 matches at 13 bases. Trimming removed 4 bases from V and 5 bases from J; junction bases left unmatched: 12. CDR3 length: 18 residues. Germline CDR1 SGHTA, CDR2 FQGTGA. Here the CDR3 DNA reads TGTGCCAGCAGCTCACTGAACCCTGGACTAGCGGGAGTAGATACGCAGTATTTT. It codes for CASSSLNPGLAGVDTQYF.

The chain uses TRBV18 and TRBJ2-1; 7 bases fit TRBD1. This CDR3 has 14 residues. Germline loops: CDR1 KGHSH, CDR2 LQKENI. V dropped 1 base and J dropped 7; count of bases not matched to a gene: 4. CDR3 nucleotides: TGTGCCAGCTCACCACAGGGGGCGCCGAATGAGCAGTTCTTC. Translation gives CASSPQGAPNEQFF.

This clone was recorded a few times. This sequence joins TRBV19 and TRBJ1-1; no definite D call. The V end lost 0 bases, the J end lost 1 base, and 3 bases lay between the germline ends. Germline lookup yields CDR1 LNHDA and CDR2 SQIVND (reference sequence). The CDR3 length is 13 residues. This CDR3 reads CASSIERNTEAFF. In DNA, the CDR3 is TGTGCCAGTAGTATAGAGAGGAACACTGAAGCTTTCTTT.

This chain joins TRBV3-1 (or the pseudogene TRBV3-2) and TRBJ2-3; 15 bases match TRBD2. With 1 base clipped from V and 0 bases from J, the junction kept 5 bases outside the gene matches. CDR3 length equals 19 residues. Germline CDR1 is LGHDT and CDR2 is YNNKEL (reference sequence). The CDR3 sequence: CASSQVRTSGRVSTDTQYF. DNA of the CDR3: TGTGCCAGCAGCCAAGTTAGGACTAGCGGGAGGGTAAGCACAGATACGCAGTATTTT.

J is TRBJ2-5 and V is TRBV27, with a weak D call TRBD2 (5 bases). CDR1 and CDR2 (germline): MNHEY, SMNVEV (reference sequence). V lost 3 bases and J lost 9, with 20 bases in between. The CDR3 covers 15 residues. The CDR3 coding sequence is TGTGCCAGCAGTTTTATAGCGACTGCCCGCGGCGCCCAGTACTTC. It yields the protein CASSFIATARGAQYF.

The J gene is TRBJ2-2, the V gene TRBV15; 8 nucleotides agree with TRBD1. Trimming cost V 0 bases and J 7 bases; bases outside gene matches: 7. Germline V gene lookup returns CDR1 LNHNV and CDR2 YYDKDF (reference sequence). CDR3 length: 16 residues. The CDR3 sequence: CATSRDRGRKGGELFF. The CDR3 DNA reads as TGTGCCACCAGCAGAGACAGGGGGCGAAAGGGCGGGGAGCTGTTTTTT.

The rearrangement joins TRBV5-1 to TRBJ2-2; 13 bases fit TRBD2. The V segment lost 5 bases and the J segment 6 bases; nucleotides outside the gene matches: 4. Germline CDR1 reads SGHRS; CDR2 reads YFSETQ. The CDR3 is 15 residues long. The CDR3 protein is CASRNTSGRAGELFF. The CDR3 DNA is TGCGCCAGCAGGAATACTAGCGGGAGGGCCGGGGAGCTGTTTTTT.

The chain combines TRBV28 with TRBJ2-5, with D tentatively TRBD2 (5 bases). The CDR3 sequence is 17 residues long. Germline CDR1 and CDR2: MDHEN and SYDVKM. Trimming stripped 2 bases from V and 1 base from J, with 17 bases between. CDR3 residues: CASSLLSWVSGQETQYF. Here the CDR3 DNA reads TGTGCCAGCAGTTTACTTTCGTGGGTCAGCGGCCAAGAGACCCAGTACTTC.

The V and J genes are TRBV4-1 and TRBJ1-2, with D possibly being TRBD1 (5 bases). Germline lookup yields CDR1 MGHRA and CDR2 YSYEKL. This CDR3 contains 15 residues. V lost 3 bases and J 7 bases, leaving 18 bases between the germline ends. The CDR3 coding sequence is TGCGCCAGCAGCCACGATATAACCGGGGGGGGTGGCTACACCTTC. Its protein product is CASSHDITGGGGYTF.

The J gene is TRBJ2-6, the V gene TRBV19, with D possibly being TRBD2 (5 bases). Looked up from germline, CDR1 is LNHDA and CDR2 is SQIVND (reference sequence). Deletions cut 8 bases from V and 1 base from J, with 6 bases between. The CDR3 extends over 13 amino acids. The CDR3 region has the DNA TGTGCCAGTTGGAGGTCTGGGGCCAACGTCCTGACTTTC. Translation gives CASWRSGANVLTF.

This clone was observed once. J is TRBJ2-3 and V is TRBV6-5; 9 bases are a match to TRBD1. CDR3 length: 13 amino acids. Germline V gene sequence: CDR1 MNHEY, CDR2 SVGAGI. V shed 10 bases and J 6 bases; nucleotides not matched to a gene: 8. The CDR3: CAIGGTGQDTQYF. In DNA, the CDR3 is TGTGCCATTGGGGGGACAGGGCAGGATACGCAGTATTTT.

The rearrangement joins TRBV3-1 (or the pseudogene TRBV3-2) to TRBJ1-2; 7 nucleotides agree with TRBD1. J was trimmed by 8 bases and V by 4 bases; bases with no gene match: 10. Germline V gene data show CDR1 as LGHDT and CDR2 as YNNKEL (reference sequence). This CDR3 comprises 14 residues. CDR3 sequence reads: CASSPRGAQGGYTF. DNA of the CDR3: TGTGCCAGCAGCCCCAGGGGGGCGCAGGGGGGCTACACCTTC.

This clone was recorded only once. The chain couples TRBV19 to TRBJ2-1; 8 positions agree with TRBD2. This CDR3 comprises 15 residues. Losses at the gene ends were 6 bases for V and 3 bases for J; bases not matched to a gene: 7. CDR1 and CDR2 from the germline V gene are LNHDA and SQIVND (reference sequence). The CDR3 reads CASSISGRDYNEQFF. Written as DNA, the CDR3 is TGTGCCAGTAGCATAAGCGGGAGAGACTACAATGAGCAGTTCTTC.